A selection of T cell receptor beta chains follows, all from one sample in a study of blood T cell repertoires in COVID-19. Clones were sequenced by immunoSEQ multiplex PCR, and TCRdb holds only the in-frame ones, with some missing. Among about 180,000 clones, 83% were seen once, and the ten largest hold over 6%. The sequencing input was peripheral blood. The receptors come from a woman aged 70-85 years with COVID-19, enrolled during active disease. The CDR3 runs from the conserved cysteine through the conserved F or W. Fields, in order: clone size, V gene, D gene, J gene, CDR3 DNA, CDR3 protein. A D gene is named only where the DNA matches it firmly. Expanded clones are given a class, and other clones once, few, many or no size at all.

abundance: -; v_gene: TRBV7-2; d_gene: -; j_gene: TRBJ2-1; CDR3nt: TGTGCCAGCAGCTTAGCGGCCTGGTCCACCAATGAGCAGTTCTTC; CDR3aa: CASSLAAWSTNEQFF
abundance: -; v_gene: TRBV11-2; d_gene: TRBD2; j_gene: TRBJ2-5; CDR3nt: TGTGCCAGCAGCTTAGGCGGGAGGGCCGGGGAGACCCAGTACTTC; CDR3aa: CASSLGGRAGETQYF
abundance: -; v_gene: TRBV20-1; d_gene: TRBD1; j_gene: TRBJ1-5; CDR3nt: TGCAGTGCTGGTGGGACAGCGACGTCCGGTCAGCCCCAGCATTTT; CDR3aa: CSAGGTATSGQPQHF
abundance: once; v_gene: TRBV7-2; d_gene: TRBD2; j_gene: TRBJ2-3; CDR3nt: TGTGCCAGCAGCTTAACGGCTAGCGGGAGGGGCCGCACAGATACGCAGTATTTT; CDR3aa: CASSLTASGRGRTDTQYF
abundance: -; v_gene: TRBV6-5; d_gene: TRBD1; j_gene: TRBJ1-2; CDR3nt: TGTGCCAGCAGCCTTATCGGACAGGGGAACTATGGCTACACCTTC; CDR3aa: CASSLIGQGNYGYTF
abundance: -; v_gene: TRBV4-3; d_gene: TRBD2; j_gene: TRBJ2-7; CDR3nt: TGCGCCAGCAGCCAAGGGTCTAGCGGAAACTACGAGCAGTACTTC; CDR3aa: CASSQGSSGNYEQYF
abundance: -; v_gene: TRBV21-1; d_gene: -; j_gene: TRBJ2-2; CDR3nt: TGTGCCAGCAGCCACCTCATTAGCGGGAGAGGTACCGGGGAGCTGTTTTTT; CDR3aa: CASSHLISGRGTGELFF
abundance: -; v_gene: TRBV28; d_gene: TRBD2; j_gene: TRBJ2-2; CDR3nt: TGTGCCAGCAATACAGCGGGAGGGATAAACACCGGGGAGCTGTTTTTT; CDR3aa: CASNTAGGINTGELFF
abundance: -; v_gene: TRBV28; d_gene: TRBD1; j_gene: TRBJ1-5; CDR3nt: TGTGCCAGCAGTTCCCGGGACAGGGGTGCATATCAGCCCCAGCATTTT; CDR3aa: CASSSRDRGAYQPQHF
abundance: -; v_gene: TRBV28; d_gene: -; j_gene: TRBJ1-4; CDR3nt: TGTGCCAGCAGTTTTCCAGGGGCCGGGAAGGAAAAACTGTTTTTT; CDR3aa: CASSFPGAGKEKLFF
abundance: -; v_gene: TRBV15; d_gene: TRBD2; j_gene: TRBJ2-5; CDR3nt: TGTGCCACCAGCGTGACTAGCGGGCCTCAAGAGACCCAGTACTTC; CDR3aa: CATSVTSGPQETQYF
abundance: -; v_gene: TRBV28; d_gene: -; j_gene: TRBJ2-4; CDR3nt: TGTGCCAGCAGCCTTAATGCGGGGGCAAACATTCAGTACTTC; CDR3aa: CASSLNAGANIQYF
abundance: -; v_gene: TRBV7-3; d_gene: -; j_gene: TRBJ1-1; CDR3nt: TGTGCCAGCAGCTATGAGACAGGCACTATGAACACTGAAGCTTTCTTT; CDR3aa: CASSYETGTMNTEAFF
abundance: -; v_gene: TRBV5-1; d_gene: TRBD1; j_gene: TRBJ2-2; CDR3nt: TGCGCCAGCAGCTTGGGGGTGACAGGGGGCGGCCCCGGGGAGCTGTTTTTT; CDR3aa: CASSLGVTGGGPGELFF
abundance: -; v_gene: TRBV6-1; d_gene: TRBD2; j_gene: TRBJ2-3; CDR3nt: TGTGCCAGCAGTGAGACTAGCGTCCCAGATACGCAGTATTTT; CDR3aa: CASSETSVPDTQYF
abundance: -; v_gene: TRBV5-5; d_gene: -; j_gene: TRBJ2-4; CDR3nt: TGTGCCAGCAGCTCCGTATCGGTGAAAGCCAAAAACATTCAGTACTTC; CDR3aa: CASSSVSVKAKNIQYF
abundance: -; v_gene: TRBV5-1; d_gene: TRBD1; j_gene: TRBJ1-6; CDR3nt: TGCGCCAGCCGAGTCGGGACAGCCGAGAATTCACCCCTCCACTTT; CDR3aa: CASRVGTAENSPLHF
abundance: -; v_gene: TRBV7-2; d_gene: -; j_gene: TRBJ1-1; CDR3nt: TGTGCCAGCAGCTCCTATCTCGCCGAAGCTTTCTTT; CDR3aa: CASSSYLAEAFF
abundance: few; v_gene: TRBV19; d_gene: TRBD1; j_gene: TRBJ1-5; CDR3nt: TGTGCCAGTAGTAGGGACCGGGACAGGGGACAGCCCCAGCATTTT; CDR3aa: CASSRDRDRGQPQHF
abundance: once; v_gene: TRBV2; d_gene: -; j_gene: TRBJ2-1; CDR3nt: TGTGCCAGCCGTTCCTCCAGCTCCTACAATGAGCAGTTCTTC; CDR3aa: CASRSSSSYNEQFF
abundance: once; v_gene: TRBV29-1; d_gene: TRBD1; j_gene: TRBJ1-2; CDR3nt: TGCAGCGTGGCCGACAGGGGGGGAGAGAATGGCTACACCTTC; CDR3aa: CSVADRGGENGYTF
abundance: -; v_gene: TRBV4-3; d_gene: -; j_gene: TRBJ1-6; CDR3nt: TGCGCCAGCAGCCAAGAATGGGTCAGGGGCCCGGGGAATTCACCCCTCCACTTT; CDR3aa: CASSQEWVRGPGNSPLHF
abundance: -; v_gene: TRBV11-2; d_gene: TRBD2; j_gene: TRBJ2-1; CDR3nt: TGTGCCAGCAGCTTTGGACTAGCGGACTACAATGAGCAGTTCTTC; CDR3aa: CASSFGLADYNEQFF
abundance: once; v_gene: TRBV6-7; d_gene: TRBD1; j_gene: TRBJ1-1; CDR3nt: TGTGCCAGCGGTCCGCACCGGACAGGTCGGATGAACACTGAAGCTTTCTTT; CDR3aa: CASGPHRTGRMNTEAFF
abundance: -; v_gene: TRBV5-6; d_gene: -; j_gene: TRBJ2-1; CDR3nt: TGTGCCAGCAGGCAAGCGGATGAGCAGTTCTTC; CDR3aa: CASRQADEQFF
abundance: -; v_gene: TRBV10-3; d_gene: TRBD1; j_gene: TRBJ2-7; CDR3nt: TGTGCCATCAGCGGACAGGCCACGATCAGGGAGCAGTACTTC; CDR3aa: CAISGQATIREQYF
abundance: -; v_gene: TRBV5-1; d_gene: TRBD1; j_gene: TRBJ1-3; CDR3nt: TGCGCCAGCAGCTGGACAGGGGGAGGTGGAAACACCATATATTTT; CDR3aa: CASSWTGGGGNTIYF
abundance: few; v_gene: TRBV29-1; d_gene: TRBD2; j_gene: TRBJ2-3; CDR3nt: TGCAGCGTTGGCCCGGAGAGCGGGGGGAATACGCAGTATTTT; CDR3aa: CSVGPESGGNTQYF
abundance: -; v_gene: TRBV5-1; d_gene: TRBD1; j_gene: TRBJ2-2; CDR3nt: TGCGCCAGCAGCCGAGACAGGGCGAACACCGGGGAGCTGTTTTTT; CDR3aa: CASSRDRANTGELFF
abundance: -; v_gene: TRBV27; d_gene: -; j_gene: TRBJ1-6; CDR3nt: TGTGCCAGCAGAGGATGGAGGGATTCACCCCTCCACTTT; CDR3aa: CASRGWRDSPLHF
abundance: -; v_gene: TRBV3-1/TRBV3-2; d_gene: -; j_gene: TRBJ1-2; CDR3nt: TGTGCCAGCAGCCTTTCTGCAGGAAACTATGGCTACACCTTC; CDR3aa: CASSLSAGNYGYTF
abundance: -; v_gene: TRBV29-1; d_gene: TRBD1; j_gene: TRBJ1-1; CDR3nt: TGCAGCGTTCAATGGACAGGGGGCACTGAAGCTTTCTTT; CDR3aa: CSVQWTGGTEAFF
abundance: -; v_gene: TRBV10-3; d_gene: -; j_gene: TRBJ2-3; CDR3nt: TGTGCCATCAGTGGGCCAAGGGACTCAGATACGCAGTATTTT; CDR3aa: CAISGPRDSDTQYF
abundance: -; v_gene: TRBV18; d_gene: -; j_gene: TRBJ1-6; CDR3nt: TGTGCCAGCTCACCCTTCACGGGGGTTAAGGATTCACCCCTCCACTTT; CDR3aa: CASSPFTGVKDSPLHF
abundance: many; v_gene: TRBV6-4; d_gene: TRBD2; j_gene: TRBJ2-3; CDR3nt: TGTGCCAGCAGTGCCGCGGGAGACGGCACAGATACGCAGTATTTT; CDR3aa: CASSAAGDGTDTQYF
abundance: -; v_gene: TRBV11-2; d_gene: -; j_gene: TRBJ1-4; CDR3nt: TGTGCCAGCAGCCTGCAGGCCGCGGGGGAAAAACTGTTTTTT; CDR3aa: CASSLQAAGEKLFF
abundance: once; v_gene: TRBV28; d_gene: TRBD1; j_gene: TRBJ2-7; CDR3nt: TGTGCCAGCAGCCTACCCCAGGGACAGGGCTACGAGCAGTACTTC; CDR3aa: CASSLPQGQGYEQYF
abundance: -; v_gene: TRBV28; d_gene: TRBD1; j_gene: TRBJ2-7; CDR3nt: TGTGCCAGCAGTAGGACAGGGGCCCTCTACGAGCAGTACTTC; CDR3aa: CASSRTGALYEQYF
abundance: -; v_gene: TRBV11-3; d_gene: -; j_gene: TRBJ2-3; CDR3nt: TGTGCCAGCAGCTTAGAAGGGGGAAATACGCAGTATTTT; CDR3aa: CASSLEGGNTQYF
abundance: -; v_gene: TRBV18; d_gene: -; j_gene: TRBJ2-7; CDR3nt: TGTGCCAGCTCACCCACAGGGTCGAACGAGCAGTACTTC; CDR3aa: CASSPTGSNEQYF
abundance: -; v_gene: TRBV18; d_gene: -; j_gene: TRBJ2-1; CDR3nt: TGTGCCAGCTCACCTAACCGGGCAGGGGCAGCCGAGCAGTTCTTC; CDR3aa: CASSPNRAGAAEQFF
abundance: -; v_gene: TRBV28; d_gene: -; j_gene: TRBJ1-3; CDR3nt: TGTGCCAGCAGTTTAGTAAGCAGGCTCCACTCTGGAAACACCATATATTTT; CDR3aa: CASSLVSRLHSGNTIYF
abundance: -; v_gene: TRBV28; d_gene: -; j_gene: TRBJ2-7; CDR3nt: TGTGCCAGCAACAGCCGACGCCGCTACGAGCAGTACTTC; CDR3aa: CASNSRRRYEQYF
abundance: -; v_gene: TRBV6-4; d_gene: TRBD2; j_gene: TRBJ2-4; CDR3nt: TGTGCCAGCAGTGACGTGACTAGCGAACTAGCCAAAAACATTCAGTACTTC; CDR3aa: CASSDVTSELAKNIQYF
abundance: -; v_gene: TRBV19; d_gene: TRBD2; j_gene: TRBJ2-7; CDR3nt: TGTGCCAGTAGCCCTATAGGGCTAGCGGGGAAGGATTACGAGCAGTACTTC; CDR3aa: CASSPIGLAGKDYEQYF
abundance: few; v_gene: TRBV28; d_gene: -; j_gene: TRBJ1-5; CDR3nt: TGTGCCAGCAGTTTATTCGGGTCCCAGCAGGGCATCCTGGCTAGCAATCAGCCCCAGCATTTT; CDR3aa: CASSLFGSQQGILASNQPQHF
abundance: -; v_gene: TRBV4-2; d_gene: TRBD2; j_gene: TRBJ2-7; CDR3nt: TGTGCCAGCAGCTCAAGACTAGCGGGAGGGTCCTACGAGCAGTACTTC; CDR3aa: CASSSRLAGGSYEQYF
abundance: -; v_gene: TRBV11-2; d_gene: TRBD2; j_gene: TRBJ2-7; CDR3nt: TGTGCCAGCAGCCCGGGACTAGCGTTTACCTACGAGCAGTACTTC; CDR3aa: CASSPGLAFTYEQYF
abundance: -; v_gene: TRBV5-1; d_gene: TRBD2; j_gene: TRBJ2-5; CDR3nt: TGCGCCAGCAGCGTGGGACTAGCGGGAGGGCCGGGGGAGACCCAGTACTTC; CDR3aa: CASSVGLAGGPGETQYF
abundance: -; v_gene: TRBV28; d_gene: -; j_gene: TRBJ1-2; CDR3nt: TGTGCCAGCAGTTCCTTTTTCGGTAACTATGGCTACACCTTC; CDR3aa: CASSSFFGNYGYTF